This T cell receptor (beta chain) was captured in a study of T cell responses to AZD1222 COVID-19 vaccine. To note about this clone: Its specificity is not known.

Study-level points and caveats: Epitopes outside B.1.351 and B.1.1.7 mutated regions reportedly drew nearly half of spike TCRs.

Data came from immunoSEQ multiplex PCR; TCRdb stores just in-frame clones and leaves some out. The sample records 210,000 or so clones, around 94% being singletons. This CDR3 has 14 residues. Germline loops: CDR1 SEHNR, CDR2 FQNEAQ (reference sequence). The junction had 1 base not matched to a gene; V was cut back by 1 base and J by 4 bases. Here the sequenced sample was peripheral blood, taken 28 days after the second dose of the MenACWY control vaccine. The chain uses TRBV7-9 and TRBJ2-1; 7 bases fit TRBD1. This clonotype originated in an adult who received the MenACWY meningococcal vaccine as a control. The CDR3 DNA follows: TGTGCCAGCAGCTTAGGGACAGGATACAATGAGCAGTTCTTC. Protein product: CASSLGTGYNEQFF.